The 27 T cell receptor beta chains in this list originate from one sample, sequenced in a study of blood T cell repertoires in COVID-19. Here immunoSEQ multiplex PCR was the method, and the copy in TCRdb shows in-frame clones only, minus some. The sample contains about 120,000 clones, almost 90% of which appear only once. The sequenced sample was peripheral blood. The receptors here all came from a woman in her fifties or sixties with COVID-19, enrolled during active disease.

This clone has only a few counts. This chain joins TRBV5-1 and TRBJ2-1; D ambiguous. In germline, CDR1 is SGHRS, CDR2 YFSETQ. The V end was cut by 4 bases, the J end by 5 bases, with 4 bases between. The CDR3 has 11 amino acids. The CDR3 spells CASSDNNEQFF. Written as DNA, the CDR3 is TGCGCCAGCAGCGACAACAATGAGCAGTTCTTC. The full variable domain, with the rest looked up from reference TRBV5-1 and TRBJ2-1, is KAGVTQTPRYLIKTRGQQVTLSCSPISGHRSVSWYQQTPGQGLQFLFEYFSETQRNKGNFPGRFSGRQFSNSRSEMNVSTLELGDSALYLCASSDNNEQFFGPGTRLTVL.

V and J are TRBV25-1 and TRBJ2-3, with D possibly being TRBD1 (6 bases). Germline CDR1 and CDR2: MGHDK and SYGVNS. This CDR3 spans 14 amino acids. The V and J ends lost 8 bases and 2 bases respectively, with 14 bases between them. The CDR3 region is CASGAGVDTDTQYF. As DNA, the CDR3 is TGTGCCAGCGGAGCAGGGGTTGACACAGATACGCAGTATTTT.

The chain is built from TRBV7-2 and TRBJ2-7, with 7 bases that match TRBD1. Germline CDR1 reads SGHTA; CDR2 reads FQGNSA. The CDR3 consists of 14 residues. J lost 2 bases, V lost 5 bases, and 6 bases had no gene match. The CDR3 spells CASSANRGTYEQYF. CDR3 DNA: TGTGCCAGCAGCGCAAACAGGGGAACCTACGAGCAGTACTTC.

The chain recombines TRBV6-2 or TRBV6-3 with TRBJ2-2; possibly TRBD1 for D (6 bases). The CDR3 is 15 amino acids. CDR1 and CDR2 (germline): MNHEY, SVGEGT. Trimming pared 5 bases from V and 4 bases from J, leaving 14 bases between. Here the CDR3 DNA reads TGTGCCAGCAGTACCTACGGACAGTTCACCGGGGAGCTGTTTTTT. Translation: CASSTYGQFTGELFF.

The rearrangement links TRBV5-5 to TRBJ1-3; D is unresolved. CDR1 and CDR2 from the germline V gene are SGHKS and YYEKEE (reference sequence). The V gene lost 0 bases and the J gene lost 3 bases, with 10 bases spanning the gap. The CDR3 is 15 residues long. The CDR3 sequence is CASSLAPGIGNTIYF. The DNA for the CDR3 is TGTGCCAGCAGCTTGGCCCCCGGGATTGGAAACACCATATATTTT.

CDR3 bases: TGTGCCAGCAGCGTAGATTACGGTGAGCAGTTCTTC. Protein product: CASSVDYGEQFF. This chain joins TRBV9 and TRBJ2-1; D not resolved. Germline V gives CDR1 SGDLS, CDR2 YYNGEE. The CDR3 loop spans 12 amino acids. V was pared by 0 bases and J by 9 bases, with 7 bases between.

V and J are TRBV6-2 or TRBV6-3 and TRBJ2-1; 7 bases map to TRBD2. The trim removed 7 bases at V and 9 bases at J, leaving 3 bases unmatched. CDR1 and CDR2 from the germline V gene are MNHEY and SVGEGT. The CDR3 runs 11 residues. CDR3 region: CASTPGGEQFF. The CDR3 region has the DNA TGTGCCAGCACCCCGGGAGGTGAGCAGTTCTTC.

The chain joins TRBV7-2 to TRBJ2-3; TRBD2 agrees at 15 bases. The V gene's germline CDR1 is SGHTA and CDR2 FQGNSA. With V trimmed by 4 bases and J by 4 bases, 6 bases remained unmatched. This CDR3 contains 17 residues. The CDR3 here is CASSSGLAGGQADTQYF. DNA of the CDR3: TGTGCCAGCAGCTCGGGACTAGCGGGGGGTCAGGCAGATACGCAGTATTTT.

The chain has TRBV6-5 and TRBJ2-5; a possible D gene is TRBD2 (6 bases). Between the trimmed V and J ends, which lost 7 bases and 7 bases, there was a span of 19 bases. Per germline, CDR1 MNHEY and CDR2 SVGAGI. This CDR3 is built from 14 residues. The CDR3 bases are TGTGCCAGCAAAGAGGGACTGGCAGAGAGGACCCAGTACTTC. Amino acids: CASKEGLAERTQYF.

This clone was picked up one time. The genes are TRBV6-5 and TRBJ2-3; the D gene is possibly TRBD1 (6 bases). Germline V CDR1 and CDR2: MNHEY, SVGAGI. Trimming shortened V by 4 bases and J by 0 bases, and 8 bases separated the two germline ends. This CDR3 contains 14 residues. The CDR3 loop is CASSWGQSTDTQYF. The CDR3 DNA follows: TGTGCCAGCAGTTGGGGACAAAGCACAGATACGCAGTATTTT.

The chain uses TRBV5-1 and TRBJ2-1; D possibly corresponds to TRBD1 (5 bases). Trimming left V 4 bases short and J 7 bases short, with 18 bases between. This CDR3 comprises 15 residues. Germline CDR1 SGHRS, CDR2 YFSETQ. In nucleotides, the CDR3 is TGCGCCAGCAGCGTGGAATCCCGCAGGGATAATGAGCAGTTCTTC. Translated, it gives CASSVESRRDNEQFF.

A single count supports this clone. This chain connects TRBV9 to TRBJ2-1; D might be TRBD2 (5 bases). The ends were cut back, 3 bases at V and 6 bases at J, with 19 bases in the middle. The CDR3 has 16 residues. The V gene's germline CDR1 is SGDLS and CDR2 YYNGEE. The DNA of the CDR3 is TGTGCCAGCAGCGCCTCTACTAGTAATTGGGGCAATGAGCAGTTCTTC. Amino acids: CASSASTSNWGNEQFF.

This chain connects TRBV9 to TRBJ1-1; D might be TRBD1 (6 bases). Germline CDR1 and CDR2: SGDLS and YYNGEE. V lost 3 bases to trimming and J lost 0 bases, with 12 bases between them. The CDR3 contains 15 residues. The CDR3 DNA reads TGTGCCAGCAGCGCGCGGACAGTTATGAACACTGAAGCTTTCTTT. Translation gives CASSARTVMNTEAFF.

V gene TRBV7-2 combines with J gene TRBJ2-5; 11 positions match TRBD2. Looked up from germline, CDR1 is SGHTA and CDR2 is FQGNSA. The CDR3 covers 18 residues. Trimming took 5 bases from V and 5 from J; bases not matched to a gene: 16. The CDR3 loop is CASSLNRGLAGLQETQYF. The CDR3 region has the DNA TGTGCCAGCAGCCTTAATAGAGGACTAGCGGGTTTACAGGAGACCCAGTACTTC. Together with reference TRBV7-2 and TRBJ2-5, the CDR3 gives the full variable domain: GAGVSQSPSNKVTEKGKDVELRCDPISGHTALYWYRQSLGQGLEFLIYFQGNSAPDKSGLPSDRFSAERTGGSVSTLTIQRTQQEDSAVYLCASSLNRGLAGLQETQYFGPGTRLLVL.

Regarding this clone: A junction boundary mismatches the germline segment, possibly from a read error. The V and J genes are TRBV9 and TRBJ1-1; D might be TRBD1 (6 bases). CDR1 and CDR2 (germline): SGDLS, YYNGEE. The CDR3 totals 15 residues. As DNA, the CDR3 is TGTGCCAGCAGCGTAGGGCCCACAGGGAACGCTGAAGCTTTCTTT. It encodes CASSVGPTGNAEAFF.

J is TRBJ2-7 and V is TRBV7-6; 7 positions match TRBD1. The junction had 2 bases not matched to a gene; V was cut back by 3 bases and J by 0 bases. The CDR3 loop spans 14 amino acids. Germline V gene sequence: CDR1 SGHVS, CDR2 FNYEAQ. The CDR3 nucleotides are TGTGCCAGCAGCTTCCGGACAGGCTCCTACGAGCAGTACTTC. Translated: CASSFRTGSYEQYF.

The chain has TRBV3-1 (or the pseudogene TRBV3-2) and TRBJ1-1; the D is unclear. The CDR3 runs to 13 residues. Trimming removed 6 bases from V and 2 bases from J, with 10 bases in between. Looked up from germline, CDR1 is LGHDT and CDR2 is YNNKEL (reference sequence). CDR3 bases: TGTGCCAGCAGACTTACAGATAACACTGAAGCTTTCTTT. Translation: CASRLTDNTEAFF.

The chain uses TRBV7-3 and TRBJ1-6; possible D gene TRBD1, 6 bases. Germline values: CDR1 SGHTA, CDR2 FQGTGA. This CDR3 is built from 15 residues. V lost 5 bases and J 7 bases, leaving 15 bases between the germline ends. CDR3 sequence reads: CASSPGGQGNSPLHF. The CDR3 bases are TGTGCCAGCAGCCCCGGCGGGCAGGGGAATTCACCCCTCCACTTT.

V and J are TRBV27 and TRBJ1-5, with TRBD1 identical over 8 bases. V shed 1 base and J 0 bases; nucleotides not matched to a gene: 14. CDR1 and CDR2 (germline): MNHEY, SMNVEV (reference sequence). This CDR3 is built from 20 residues. The CDR3 protein is CASSLWTAGGGIYSNQPQHF. The CDR3 DNA sequence: TGTGCCAGCAGTTTATGGACTGCAGGGGGCGGGATTTATAGCAATCAGCCCCAGCATTTT.

This CDR3 reads CASSILAELAADTQYF. Here the CDR3 DNA reads TGTGCCAGTAGTATCCTCGCGGAACTAGCTGCAGATACGCAGTATTTT. The V gene is TRBV19, the J gene TRBJ2-3, with D perhaps TRBD2 (6 bases). Germline values: CDR1 LNHDA, CDR2 SQIVND (reference sequence). Trimming cost V 3 bases and J 4 bases, with 17 bases left between them. CDR3 length: 16 amino acids.

The V and J genes are TRBV5-1 and TRBJ1-1; 7 bases fit TRBD1. The CDR3 length is 15 residues. Germline assignment: CDR1 SGHRS and CDR2 YFSETQ. J was trimmed by 5 bases and V by 4 bases; bases with no gene match: 11. The CDR3 here is CASSNEGGGSTEAFF. The CDR3 DNA is TGCGCCAGCAGCAATGAAGGGGGCGGATCAACTGAAGCTTTCTTT.

This rearrangement joins TRBV5-8 to TRBJ1-2, with 7 positions matching TRBD1. This CDR3 region has 14 residues. The V gene end was trimmed by 1 base and the J gene end by 8 bases; junction bases not matched to a gene: 8. Germline V gene lookup returns CDR1 SGHTS and CDR2 YDEGEE. The CDR3 protein is CASSLWGDSSGYTF. In DNA form, the CDR3 reads TGTGCCAGCAGCTTGTGGGGGGACAGTTCAGGCTACACCTTC.

The chain carries TRBV5-4 and TRBJ1-6; D is ambiguous. The CDR3 totals 14 residues. In germline, CDR1 is SGHNT, CDR2 YYREEE (reference sequence). Trimming took 0 bases from V and 10 from J, leaving 11 bases between them. The chain's CDR3 is CASSLDLPVSPLHF. The CDR3 DNA sequence: TGTGCCAGCAGCTTGGATCTTCCGGTGTCACCCCTCCACTTT.

The rearrangement joins TRBV7-2 to TRBJ1-4; the D gene is possibly TRBD1 (5 bases). The CDR3 has 14 amino acids. Germline CDR1 and CDR2: SGHTA and FQGNSA. Trimming pared 5 bases from V and 8 bases from J, leaving 15 bases between. CDR3 in amino acids: CASSLGTLGEKLFF. The CDR3 DNA reads as TGTGCCAGCAGCCTCGGGACTCTTGGGGAAAAACTGTTTTTT.

The chain carries TRBV4-1 and TRBJ1-2; TRBD1 matches at 7 bases. J lost 4 bases, V lost 0 bases, and 5 bases had no gene match. This CDR3 has 15 amino acids. CDR1 and CDR2 (germline): MGHRA, YSYEKL. The CDR3 DNA reads TGCGCCAGCAGCCAAGATCCCGGGACAGCCTATGGCTACACCTTC. Translated: CASSQDPGTAYGYTF.

The chain is built from TRBV27 and TRBJ1-4, with 10 bases lining up with TRBD1. This CDR3 region has 17 residues. Germline CDR1 and CDR2: MNHEY and SMNVEV (reference sequence). The junction had 8 bases not matched to a gene; V was cut back by 2 bases and J by 5 bases. CDR3 bases: TGTGCCAGCAGTTTAAGCCTCGACAGGGGGCAAAATGAAAAACTGTTTTTT. Protein sequence: CASSLSLDRGQNEKLFF. The variable domain in full, with the rest retrieved from reference TRBV27 and TRBJ1-4, is EAQVTQNPRYLITVTGKKLTVTCSQNMNHEYMSWYRQDPGLGLRQIYYSMNVEVTDKGDVPEGYKVSRKEKRNFPLILESPSPNQTSLYFCASSLSLDRGQNEKLFFGSGTQLSVL.

V usage is TRBV3-1 (or the pseudogene TRBV3-2) and J usage is TRBJ2-5; 11 bases fit TRBD1. Germline V gives CDR1 LGHDT, CDR2 YNNKEL (reference sequence). There are 16 residues in the CDR3. After removal of 4 bases from V and 5 bases from J, the junction contained 9 bases not matched to a gene. The CDR3 nucleotides are TGTGCCAGCAGCCCCACCACCGGACAGGGGGCGGAGACCCAGTACTTC. Translating gives CASSPTTGQGAETQYF.